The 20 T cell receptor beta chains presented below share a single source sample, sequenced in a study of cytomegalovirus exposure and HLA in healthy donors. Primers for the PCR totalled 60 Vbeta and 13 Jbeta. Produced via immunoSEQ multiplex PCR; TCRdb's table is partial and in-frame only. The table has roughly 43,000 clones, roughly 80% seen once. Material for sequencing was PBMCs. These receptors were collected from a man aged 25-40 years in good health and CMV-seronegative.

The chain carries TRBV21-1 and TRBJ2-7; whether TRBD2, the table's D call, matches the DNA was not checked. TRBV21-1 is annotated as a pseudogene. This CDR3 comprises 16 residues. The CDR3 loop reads CAGIITSSDDSYEQYF. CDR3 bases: TGTGCCGGCATTATAACGTCTAGCGACGACTCCTACGAGCAGTACTTC.

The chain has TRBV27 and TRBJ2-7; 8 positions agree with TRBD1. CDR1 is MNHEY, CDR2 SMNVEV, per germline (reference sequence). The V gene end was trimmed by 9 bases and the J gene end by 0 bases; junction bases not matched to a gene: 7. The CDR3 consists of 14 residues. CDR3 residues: CASWGQASSYEQYF. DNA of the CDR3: TGTGCCAGTTGGGGACAGGCGAGCTCCTACGAGCAGTACTTC.

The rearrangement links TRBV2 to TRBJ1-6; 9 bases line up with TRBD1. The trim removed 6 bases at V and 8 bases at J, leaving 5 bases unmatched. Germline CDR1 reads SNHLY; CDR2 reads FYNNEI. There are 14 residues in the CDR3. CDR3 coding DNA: TGTGCCAGCAGGGCCGGGACAGGGTATTCACCCCTCCACTTT. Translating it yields CASRAGTGYSPLHF. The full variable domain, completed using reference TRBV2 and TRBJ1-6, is EPEVTQTPSHQVTQMGQEVILRCVPISNHLYFYWYRQILGQKVEFLVSFYNNEISEKSEIFDDQFSVERPDGSNFTLKIRSTKLEDSAMYFCASRAGTGYSPLHFGNGTRLTVT.

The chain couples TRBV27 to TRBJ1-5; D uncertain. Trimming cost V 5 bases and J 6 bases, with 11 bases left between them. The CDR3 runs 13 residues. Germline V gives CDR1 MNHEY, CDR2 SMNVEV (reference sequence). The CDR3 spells CASSPLGSQPQHF. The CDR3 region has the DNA TGTGCCAGCAGTCCCCTGGGGAGTCAGCCCCAGCATTTT.

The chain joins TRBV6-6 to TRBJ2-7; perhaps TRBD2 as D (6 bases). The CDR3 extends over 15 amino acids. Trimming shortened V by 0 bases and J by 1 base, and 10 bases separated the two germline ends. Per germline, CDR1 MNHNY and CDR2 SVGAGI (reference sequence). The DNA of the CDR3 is TGTGCCAGCAGTTACTCGAATAGCGGATCCTACGAGCAGTACTTC. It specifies CASSYSNSGSYEQYF.

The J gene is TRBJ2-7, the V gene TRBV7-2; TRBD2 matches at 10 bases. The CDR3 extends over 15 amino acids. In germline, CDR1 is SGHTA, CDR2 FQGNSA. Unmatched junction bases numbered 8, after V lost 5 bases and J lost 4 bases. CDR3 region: CASSHSSGSRYEQYF. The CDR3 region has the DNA TGTGCCAGCAGCCATTCTAGCGGGAGTCGGTACGAGCAGTACTTC.

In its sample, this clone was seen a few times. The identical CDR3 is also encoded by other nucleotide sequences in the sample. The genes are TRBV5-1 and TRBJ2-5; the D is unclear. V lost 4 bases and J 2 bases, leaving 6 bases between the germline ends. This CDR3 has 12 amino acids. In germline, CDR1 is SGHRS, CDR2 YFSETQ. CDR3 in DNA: TGCGCCAGCAGCGCGTCTCAAGAGACCCAGTACTTC. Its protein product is CASSASQETQYF.

The CDR3 loop reads CASSIGAGENTEAFF. The CDR3 nucleotides read TGTGCCAGTAGTATAGGGGCAGGGGAGAACACTGAAGCTTTCTTT. The chain employs TRBV19 and TRBJ1-1; a possible D gene is TRBD1 (6 bases). V was cut by 1 base and J by 1 base, with 10 bases left in between. Germline CDR1 reads LNHDA; CDR2 reads SQIVND (reference sequence). CDR3 length equals 15 residues.

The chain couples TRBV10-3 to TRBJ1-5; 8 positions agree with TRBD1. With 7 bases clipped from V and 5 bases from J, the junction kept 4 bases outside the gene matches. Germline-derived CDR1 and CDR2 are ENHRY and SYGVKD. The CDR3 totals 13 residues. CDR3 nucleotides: TGTGCCATCACCTCGGACAGGGATCAGCCCCAGCATTTT. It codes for CAITSDRDQPQHF.

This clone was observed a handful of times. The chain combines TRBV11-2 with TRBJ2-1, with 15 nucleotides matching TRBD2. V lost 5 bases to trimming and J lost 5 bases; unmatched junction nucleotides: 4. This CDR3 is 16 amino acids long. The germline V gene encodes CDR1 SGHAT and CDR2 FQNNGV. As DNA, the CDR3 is TGTGCCAGCAGCCTGGGACTAGCGGGGGGTGACAATGAGCAGTTCTTC. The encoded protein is CASSLGLAGGDNEQFF.

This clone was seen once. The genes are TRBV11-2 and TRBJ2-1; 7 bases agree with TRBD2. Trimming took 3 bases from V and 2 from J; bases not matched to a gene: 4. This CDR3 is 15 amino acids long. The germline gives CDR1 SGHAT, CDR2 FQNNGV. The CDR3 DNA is TGTGCCAGCAGCTTTAGTCTAGCGGCCTACAATGAGCAGTTCTTC. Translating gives CASSFSLAAYNEQFF.

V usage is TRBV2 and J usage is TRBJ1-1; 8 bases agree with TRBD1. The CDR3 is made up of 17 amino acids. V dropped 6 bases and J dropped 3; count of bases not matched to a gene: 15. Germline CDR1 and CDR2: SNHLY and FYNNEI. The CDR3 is CASRGDRGDLGDTEAFF. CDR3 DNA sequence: TGTGCCAGCAGAGGAGACAGGGGAGATTTGGGTGACACTGAAGCTTTCTTT.

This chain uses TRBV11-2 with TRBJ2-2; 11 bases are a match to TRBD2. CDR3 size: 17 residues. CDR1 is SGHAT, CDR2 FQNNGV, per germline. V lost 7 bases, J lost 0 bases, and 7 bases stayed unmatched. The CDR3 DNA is TGTGCCAGCAAACTGACGACTAGCGGGGCGAACACCGGGGAGCTGTTTTTT. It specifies CASKLTTSGANTGELFF.

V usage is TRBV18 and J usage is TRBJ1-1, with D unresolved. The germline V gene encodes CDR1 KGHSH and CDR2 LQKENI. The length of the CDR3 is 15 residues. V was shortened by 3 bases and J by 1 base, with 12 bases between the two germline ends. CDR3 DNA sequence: TGTGCCAGCTCACCTTCGGTGGGCAAGAACACTGAAGCTTTCTTT. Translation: CASSPSVGKNTEAFF. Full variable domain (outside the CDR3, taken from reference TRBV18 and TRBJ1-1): NAGVMQNPRHLVRRRGQEARLRCSPMKGHSHVYWYRQLPEEGLKFMVYLQKENIIDESGMPKERFSAEFPKEGPSILRIQQVVRGDSAAYFCASSPSVGKNTEAFFGQGTRLTVV.

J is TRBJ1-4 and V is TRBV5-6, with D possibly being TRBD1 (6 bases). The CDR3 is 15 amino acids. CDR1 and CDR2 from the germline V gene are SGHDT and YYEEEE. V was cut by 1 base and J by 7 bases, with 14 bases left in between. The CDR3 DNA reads TGTGCCAGCAGCTTGCGGGGGGGGCTAGGTGAAAAACTGTTTTTT. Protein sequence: CASSLRGGLGEKLFF.

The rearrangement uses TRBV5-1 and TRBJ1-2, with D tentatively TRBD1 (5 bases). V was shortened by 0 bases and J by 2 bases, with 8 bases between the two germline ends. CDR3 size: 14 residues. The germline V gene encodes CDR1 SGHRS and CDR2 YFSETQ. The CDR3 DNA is TGCGCCAGCAGCTTGGGGGGGGAGAACTATGGCTACACCTTC. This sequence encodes CASSLGGENYGYTF.

CDR3 sequence (DNA): TGTGCCAGCAGTTCCCTGACTAGCGGGATGGGCAATGAGCAGTTCTTC. Amino acid sequence: CASSSLTSGMGNEQFF. This chain connects TRBV6-6 to TRBJ2-1; 11 positions match TRBD2. Germline CDR1 is MNHNY and CDR2 is SVGAGI (reference sequence). The length of the CDR3 is 16 residues. J was trimmed by 6 bases and V by 4 bases; bases with no gene match: 8.

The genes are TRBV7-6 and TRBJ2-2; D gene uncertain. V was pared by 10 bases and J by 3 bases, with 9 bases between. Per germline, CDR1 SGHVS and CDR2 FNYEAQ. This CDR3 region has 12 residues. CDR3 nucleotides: TGTGCCATGGTCACGGACACCGGGGAGCTGTTTTTT. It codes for CAMVTDTGELFF. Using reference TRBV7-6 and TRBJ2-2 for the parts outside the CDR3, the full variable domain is GAGVSQSPRYKVTKRGQDVALRCDPISGHVSLYWYRQALGQGPEFLTYFNYEAQQDKSGLPNDRFSAERPEGSISTLTIQRTEQRDSAMYRCAMVTDTGELFFGEGSRLTVL.

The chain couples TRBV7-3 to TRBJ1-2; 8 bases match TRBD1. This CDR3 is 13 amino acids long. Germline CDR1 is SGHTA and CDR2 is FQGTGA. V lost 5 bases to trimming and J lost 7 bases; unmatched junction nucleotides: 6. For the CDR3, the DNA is TGTGCCAGCAGCCCGACAGGGACAGGTGGCTACACCTTC. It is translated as CASSPTGTGGYTF.

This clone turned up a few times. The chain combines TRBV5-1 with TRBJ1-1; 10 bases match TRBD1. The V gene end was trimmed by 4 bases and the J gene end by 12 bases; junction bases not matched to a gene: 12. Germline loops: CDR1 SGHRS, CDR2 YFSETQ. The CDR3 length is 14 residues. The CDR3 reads CASSANGQGVISFF. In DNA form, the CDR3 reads TGCGCCAGCAGCGCAAACGGACAGGGGGTTATCTCTTTCTTT.